Below, 5 T cell receptor beta chains from the same sample are listed, as sequenced in a study of T-cell memory formation after mild COVID-19. TCRdb reprocessed the 5' RACE reads via MiXCR and lists one record per CDR3 protein. There are 300,000 to 400,000 distinct CDR3 sequences in the sample; under 25% occur only once, and around an eighth lies in the top ten. The sequencing sample was made of PBMCs or a T cell subset sorted from them (not recorded which). These TCRs come from an adult woman who had mild COVID-19 (a few samples of this study predate the infection). Cell type and time point are not known.

The CDR3 protein is CASSPLWGSSYEQYF. CDR3 nucleotide sequence: TGCGCCAGCAGCCCTCTGTGGGGCTCATCCTACGAGCAGTACTTC. V usage is TRBV4-3 and J usage is TRBJ2-7, with a weak D call TRBD1 (5 bases). The CDR3 is 15 residues long. V was clipped by 4 bases and J by 1 base, with 14 bases between them. Germline V gene sequence: CDR1 LGHNA, CDR2 YSLEER.

J is TRBJ2-1 and V is TRBV30; D is ambiguous. Germline V gene data show CDR1 as GTSNPN and CDR2 as SVGIG (reference sequence). The CDR3 has 10 amino acids. Trimming removed 0 bases at V and 10 bases at J, with 4 bases between. CDR3 sequence reads: CAWSVREQFF. The DNA for the CDR3 is TGTGCCTGGAGTGTACGCGAGCAGTTCTTC.

The rearrangement joins TRBV14 to TRBJ1-2; possible D gene TRBD1, 6 bases. The CDR3 is made up of 15 amino acids. Between the trimmed V and J ends, which lost 0 bases and 8 bases, there was a span of 16 bases. The germline gives CDR1 SGHDN, CDR2 FVKESK. CDR3 loop: CASSQESGAYGGYTF. The CDR3 coding sequence is TGTGCCAGCAGCCAAGAATCGGGGGCATATGGGGGCTACACCTTC.

This clonotype occurred many times. This chain connects TRBV18 to TRBJ2-1; no clear D gene. The CDR3 length is 17 residues. The V end lost 2 bases, the J end lost 0 bases, and 14 bases lay between the germline ends. Germline values: CDR1 KGHSH, CDR2 LQKENI. CDR3 protein: CASSPLALPSSYNEQFF. As DNA, the CDR3 is TGTGCCAGCTCACCATTGGCGCTGCCAAGCTCCTACAATGAGCAGTTCTTC.

This clonotype came up a few times. At one boundary the junction diverges from the germline segment, which might be a read error. The chain joins TRBV5-1 to TRBJ2-7; D call uncertain. Looked up from germline, CDR1 is SGHRS and CDR2 is YFSETQ. The CDR3 extends over 8 amino acids. CDR3 in DNA: TGCGCCAGCAGCTTGTGTCACTTC. Encoded protein: CASSLCHF.